This record covers a single T cell receptor (beta chain). A single count supports this clone. Its antigen is unknown. There are no base qualities to consult, and no much larger clone falls within one base. The immunoSEQ Assay, a bias-controlled multiplex PCR, was used to amplify TCRbeta CDR3 regions from genomic DNA. The authors processed their data as follows. Nucleated cell counts per sample were estimated from amplification of reference gene primers within the assay. To quantify the absolute abundance of each unique TCRbeta CDR3 rearrangement, sequence reads were collapsed and filtered. For each sample, productive Simpson clonality was calculated as the square root of Simpson's diversity index over productive rearrangements. Sourced from immuneACCESS, this table was stored by TCRdb with only in-frame sequences that have V and J called. A share of the clones is absent; for the studies checked, an unresolved V gene accounts for under half, and the remainder has no known explanation. D and trimming were read from the DNA, whereas the V and J calls and clone size are those reported in that table. Present in this sample are approximately 130,000 clones, around 83% of which were seen just once. The leading ten clones occupy 18% of the sample.

The data are from a study of blood T cell repertoires in COVID-19 (TCRdb year 2020). Notes on the research overall: The collaborator samples originated in the United States, Italy and Spain and spanned the acute and convalescent phases of COVID-19. The material from the prospective study consisted of cDNA or gDNA derived from T cells, B-cell-depleted T cells, or PBMCs. Subjects who had been exposed to COVID-19, were actively infected with it, or had recovered from it provided the deeply sampled blood TCRbeta repertoires that made up the dataset. The repertoires were released in a freely available public database intended as a resource for research on the immune response to SARS-CoV-2. Samples came from the ongoing ImmuneRACE study (first 160 participants) plus 1,254 subjects from 6 global collaborators. Sample metadata almost always included a de-identified subject ID, COVID-19 status, age in years and sex. Where available, HLA class I and class II types were obtained from metadata supplied by the sample provider rather than from assay-based typing. General conclusions and limits of the study: The quantity of clinical and demographic metadata differed by source and by participant and was supplied without curation.

Participants in the prospective study were enrolled through a virtual design, were aged about 18 to 100 years, and lived in approximately 25 United States geographic areas. In the prospective study, participants were assigned to cohorts based on the clinical history participants reported in a screening survey and a study questionnaire. Recovered participants in ImmuneRACE Cohort 3 were defined as having two consecutive negative NP/OP PCR tests, clearance from a healthcare professional, or resolution of symptoms. In the prospective study, whole blood, serum and a nasopharyngeal or oropharyngeal swab were collected from each participant by mobile phlebotomists. Prospective study participants could optionally give additional blood draws and questionnaires over a roughly 2-month period. Prospective study blood samples were shipped either frozen or at room temperature before DNA extraction. V loses 5 bases, J loses 0 bases, and the germline ends lie 8 bases apart. Measured from the cysteine to the phenylalanine, the CDR3 is 14 residues long. Here the CDR3 DNA is all that survives: 42 bases in frame from base 1. The germline V gene (reference sequence) supplies CDR1 LNHDA and CDR2 SQIVND.

This receptor was obtained from a man aged 25-45 years who had recovered from COVID-19. Source material: PBMCs or T cells enriched from blood (not recorded which). The chain uses TRBV19 and TRBJ1-5, with an unclear D gene assignment. The DNA sequence is given as TGTGCCAGTAGTTCCCAGTATAGCAATCAGCCCCAGCATTTT. This gives the protein CASSSQYSNQPQHF.